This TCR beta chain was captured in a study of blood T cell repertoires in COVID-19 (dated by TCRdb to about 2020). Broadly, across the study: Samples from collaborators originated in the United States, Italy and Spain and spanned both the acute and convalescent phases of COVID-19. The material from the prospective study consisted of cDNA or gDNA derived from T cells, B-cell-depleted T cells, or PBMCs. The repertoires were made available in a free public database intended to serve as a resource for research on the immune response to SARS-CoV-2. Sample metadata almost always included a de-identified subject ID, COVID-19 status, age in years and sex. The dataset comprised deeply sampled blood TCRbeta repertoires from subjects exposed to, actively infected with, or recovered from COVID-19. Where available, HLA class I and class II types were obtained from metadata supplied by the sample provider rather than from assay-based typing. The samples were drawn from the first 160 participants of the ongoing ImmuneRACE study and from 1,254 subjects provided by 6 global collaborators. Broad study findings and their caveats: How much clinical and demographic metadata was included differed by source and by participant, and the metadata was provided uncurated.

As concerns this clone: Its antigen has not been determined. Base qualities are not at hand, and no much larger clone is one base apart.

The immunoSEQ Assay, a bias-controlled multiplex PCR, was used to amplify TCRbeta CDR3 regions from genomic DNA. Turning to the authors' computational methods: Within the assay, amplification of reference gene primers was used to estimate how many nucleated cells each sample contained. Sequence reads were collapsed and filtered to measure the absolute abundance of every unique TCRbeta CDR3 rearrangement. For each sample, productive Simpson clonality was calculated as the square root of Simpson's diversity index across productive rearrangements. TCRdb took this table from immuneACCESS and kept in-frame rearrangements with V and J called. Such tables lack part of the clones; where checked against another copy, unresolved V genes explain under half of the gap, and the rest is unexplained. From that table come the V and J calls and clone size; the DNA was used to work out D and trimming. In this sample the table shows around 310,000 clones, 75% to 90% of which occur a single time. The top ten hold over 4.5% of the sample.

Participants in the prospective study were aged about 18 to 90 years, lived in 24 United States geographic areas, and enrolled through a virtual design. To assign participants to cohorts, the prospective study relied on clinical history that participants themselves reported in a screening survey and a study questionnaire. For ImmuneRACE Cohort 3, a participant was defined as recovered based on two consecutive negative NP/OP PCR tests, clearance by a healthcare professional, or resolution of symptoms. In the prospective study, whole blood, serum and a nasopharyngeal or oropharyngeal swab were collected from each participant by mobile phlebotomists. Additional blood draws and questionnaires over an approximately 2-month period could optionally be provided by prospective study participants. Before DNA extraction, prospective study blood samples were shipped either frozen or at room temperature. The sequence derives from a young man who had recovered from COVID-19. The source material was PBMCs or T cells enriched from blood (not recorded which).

The CDR3 here reads CASSLAPREGEQYF. In nucleotides, the sequence is TGTGCCAGCAGCCTGGCGCCCAGGGAAGGCGAGCAGTACTTC. The sequence joins TRBV5-4 to TRBJ2-7; the D gene is possibly TRBD1, with 5 bases matching. V sheds 4 bases and J sheds 6 bases, leaving 17 bases between their ends. Its CDR3 holds 14 amino acids, cysteine through phenylalanine. Only the CDR3 DNA stays, 42 bases, in frame from base 1. In the germline V gene (reference sequence), CDR1 corresponds to SGHNT and CDR2 to YYREEE.